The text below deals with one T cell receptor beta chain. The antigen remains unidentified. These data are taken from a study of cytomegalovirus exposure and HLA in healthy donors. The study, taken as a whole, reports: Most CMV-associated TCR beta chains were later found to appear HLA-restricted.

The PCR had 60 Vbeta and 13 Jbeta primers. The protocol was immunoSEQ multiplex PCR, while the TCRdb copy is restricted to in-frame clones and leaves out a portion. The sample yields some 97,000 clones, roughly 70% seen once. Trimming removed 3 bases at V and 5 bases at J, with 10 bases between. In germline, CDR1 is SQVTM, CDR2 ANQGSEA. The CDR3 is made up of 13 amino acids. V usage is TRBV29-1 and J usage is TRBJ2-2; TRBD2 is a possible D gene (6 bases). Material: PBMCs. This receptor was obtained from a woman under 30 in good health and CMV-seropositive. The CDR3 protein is CSVERRDTGELFF. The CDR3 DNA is TGCAGCGTTGAGCGGAGGGATACCGGGGAGCTGTTTTTT.